This T cell receptor beta chain originates from a study of Ad26.COV2.S vaccination and SARS-CoV-2 variants. General observations from the study: While placebo recipients had lower spike-specific TCR breadth, vaccine recipients had more. Reports say spike-specific CD8+ and CD4+ T cell responses covered substantial breadth after vaccination.

Details on this clone: Antigen: not known.

V dropped 2 bases and J dropped 8 bases, with 17 bases sitting between them. The CDR3 is 15 residues long. The V gene's germline CDR1 is SEHNR and CDR2 FQNEAQ (reference sequence). Assay: immunoSEQ multiplex PCR; the TCRdb copy retains only in-frame clones and omits some. The table records 150,000 to 200,000 clones, about 83% of them present only once. The chain links TRBV7-9 to TRBJ2-3; the D is unclear. This receptor was taken from a human donor who had recovered from COVID-19. This sample comprised peripheral blood, obtained after recovery from COVID-19. The CDR3 sequence is CASSLPGAEGSTQYF. CDR3 sequence (DNA): TGTGCCAGCAGCTTACCGGGCGCAGAAGGAAGTACGCAGTATTTT.